This TCR beta chain was sequenced during a study of PD-L1 blockade in urothelial cancer. In the study overall: Analysis of blood occurred 3 weeks (second dose) and 6 weeks after treatment start.

Regarding time point: peripheral blood 6 weeks after treatment start. Data came from immunoSEQ multiplex PCR; TCRdb stores just in-frame clones and leaves some out. The sample lists about 120,000 clones, roughly 89% occurring once. Only a few counts were recorded for this clone. The receptor comes from a man aged 60 to 69 with urothelial cancer. This sample comprised PBMCs, obtained around atezolizumab (anti-PD-L1) treatment.

This chain's CDR3 is CASSLDREGKETQYF. Written as DNA, the CDR3 is TGTGCCAGCAGTCTGGACAGGGAAGGGAAGGAGACCCAGTACTTC. V and J are TRBV28 and TRBJ2-5; 8 bases align to TRBD1. The germline V gene encodes CDR1 MDHEN and CDR2 SYDVKM. There are 15 residues in the CDR3. V lost 5 bases and J lost 5; bases outside the gene matches: 10.